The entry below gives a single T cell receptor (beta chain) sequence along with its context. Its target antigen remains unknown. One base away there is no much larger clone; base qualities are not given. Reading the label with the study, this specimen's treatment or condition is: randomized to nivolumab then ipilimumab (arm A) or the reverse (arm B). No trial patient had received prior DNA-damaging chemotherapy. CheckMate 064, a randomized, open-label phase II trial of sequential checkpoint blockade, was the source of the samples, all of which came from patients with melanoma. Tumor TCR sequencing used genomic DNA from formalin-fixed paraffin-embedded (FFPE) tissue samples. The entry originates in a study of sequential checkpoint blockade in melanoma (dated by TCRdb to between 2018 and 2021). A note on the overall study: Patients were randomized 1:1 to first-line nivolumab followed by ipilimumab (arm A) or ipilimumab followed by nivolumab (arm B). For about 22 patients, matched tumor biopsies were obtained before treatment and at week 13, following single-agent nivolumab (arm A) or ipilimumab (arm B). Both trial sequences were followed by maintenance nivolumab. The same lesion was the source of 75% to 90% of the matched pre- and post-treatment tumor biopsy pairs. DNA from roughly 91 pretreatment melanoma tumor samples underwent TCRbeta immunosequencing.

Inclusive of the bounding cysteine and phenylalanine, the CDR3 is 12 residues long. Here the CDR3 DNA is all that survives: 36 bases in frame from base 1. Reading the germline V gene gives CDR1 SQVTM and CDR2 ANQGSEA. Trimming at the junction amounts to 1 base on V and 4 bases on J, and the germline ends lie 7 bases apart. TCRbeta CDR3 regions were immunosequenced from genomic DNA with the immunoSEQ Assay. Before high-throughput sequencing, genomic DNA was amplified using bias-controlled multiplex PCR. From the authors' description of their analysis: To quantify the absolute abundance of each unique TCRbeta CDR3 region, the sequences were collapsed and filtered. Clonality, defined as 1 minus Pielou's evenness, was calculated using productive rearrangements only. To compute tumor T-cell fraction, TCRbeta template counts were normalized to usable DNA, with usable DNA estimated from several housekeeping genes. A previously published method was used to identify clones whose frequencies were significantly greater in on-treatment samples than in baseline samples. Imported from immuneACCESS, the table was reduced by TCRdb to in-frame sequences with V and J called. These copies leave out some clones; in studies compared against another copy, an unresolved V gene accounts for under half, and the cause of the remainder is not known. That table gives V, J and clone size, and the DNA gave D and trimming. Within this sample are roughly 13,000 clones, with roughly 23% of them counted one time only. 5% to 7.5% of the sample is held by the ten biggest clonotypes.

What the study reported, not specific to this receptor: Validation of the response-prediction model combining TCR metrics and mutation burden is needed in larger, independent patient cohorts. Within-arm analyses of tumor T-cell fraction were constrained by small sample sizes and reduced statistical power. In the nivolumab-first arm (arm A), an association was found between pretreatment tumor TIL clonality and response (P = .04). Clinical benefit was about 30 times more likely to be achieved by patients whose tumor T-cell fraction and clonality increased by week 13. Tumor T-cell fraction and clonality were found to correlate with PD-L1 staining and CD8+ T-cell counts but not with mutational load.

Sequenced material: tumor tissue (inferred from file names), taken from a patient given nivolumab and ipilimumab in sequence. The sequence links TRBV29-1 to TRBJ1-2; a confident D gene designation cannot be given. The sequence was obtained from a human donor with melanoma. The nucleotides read TGCAGCGTTGAAGTAAGCGGCTATGGCTACACCTTC. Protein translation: CSVEVSGYGYTF.